The 10 T cell receptor beta chains reported below all come from one sample, sequenced in a study of cytomegalovirus exposure and HLA in healthy donors (dated by TCRdb to 2016 to 2017). The protocol used for the library was the immunoSEQ multiplex PCR assay. For the multiplex PCR, a mixture combining 60 forward primers for TCR Vbeta segments and 13 reverse primers for TCR Jbeta segments was used. TCRdb retrieved this table from immuneACCESS and kept in-frame rearrangements only. Not all clones are present; in checked studies, unresolved V genes account for under half, and no reason is known for the remainder. The sample contains about 82,000 clones, roughly 72% of them found a single time. Jointly, the top ten make up under 7.5% of the sample. The specimen was PBMCs. All receptors come from a woman in her forties or fifties in good health and CMV-seropositive.

The V gene is TRBV20-1, the J gene TRBJ1-2; D is perhaps TRBD1 (5 bases). Germline V gene lookup returns CDR1 DFQATT and CDR2 SNEGSKA (reference sequence). The V end lost 4 bases, the J end lost 8 bases, and 11 bases lay between the germline ends. The CDR3 runs to 11 residues. CDR3 bases: TGCAGTGCTACAGGGAGGGAAGGCTACACCTTC. Amino acids: CSATGREGYTF.

The J gene is TRBJ2-5, the V gene TRBV29-1; a weak D match, TRBD1 (7 bases). The CDR3 spans 14 residues. V lost 6 bases, J lost 2 bases, and 16 bases lay in between. CDR1 is SQVTM and CDR2 is ANQGSEA in the germline V gene. DNA of the CDR3: TGCAGCGTGGACAAGACAGGGAGGCAAGAGACCCAGTACTTC. Encoded protein: CSVDKTGRQETQYF.

J is TRBJ2-7 and V is TRBV7-2; 7 bases are shared with TRBD1. J gave up 1 base and V 4 bases, and 10 bases lay outside the gene matches. This CDR3 contains 16 residues. From germline, CDR1 is SGHTA and CDR2 FQGNSA. CDR3 coding DNA: TGTGCCAGCAGCTCGAATCGGGACAGTTCTTCCTACGAGCAGTACTTC. Residues: CASSSNRDSSSYEQYF.

The rearrangement links TRBV10-3 to TRBJ2-1; D perhaps matches TRBD1 (6 bases). Trimming removed 6 bases at V and 7 bases at J, with 16 bases between. This CDR3 contains 14 residues. CDR1 and CDR2 from the germline V gene are ENHRY and SYGVKD. DNA of the CDR3: TGTGCCATCAGGGGGGCGGGTTCTGGGAATGAGCAGTTCTTC. The encoded protein is CAIRGAGSGNEQFF.

This chain connects TRBV2 to TRBJ1-2, with D unclear. Germline V gene data show CDR1 as SNHLY and CDR2 as FYNNEI. With 6 bases removed from V and 7 bases from J, the gap between germline ends came to 9 bases. The CDR3 consists of 11 residues. CDR3 region: CASRDLVGYTF. CDR3 DNA: TGTGCCAGCAGGGACTTAGTTGGCTACACCTTC.

The rearrangement joins TRBV18 to TRBJ1-2, with 11 bases identical to TRBD1. Trimming took 6 bases from V and 8 from J; bases not matched to a gene: 8. Germline values: CDR1 KGHSH, CDR2 LQKENI. The CDR3 contains 14 residues. CDR3 loop: CASSTGQGARGYTF. The CDR3 region has the DNA TGTGCCAGCTCGACTGGACAGGGGGCGCGGGGCTACACCTTC.

The J gene is TRBJ2-5, the V gene TRBV5-6; weak D call: TRBD2 (6 bases). Germline loops: CDR1 SGHDT, CDR2 YYEEEE. Trimming left V 3 bases short and J 9 bases short, with 27 bases between. The CDR3 is made up of 17 amino acids. The CDR3 loop reads CASSYARQRPWRGAQYF. The CDR3, as DNA: TGTGCCAGCAGCTACGCGCGACAACGGCCCTGGCGGGGAGCCCAGTACTTC.

This chain uses TRBV5-6 with TRBJ2-1, with D possibly matching TRBD1 (5 bases). The germline V gene has CDR1 SGHDT and CDR2 YYEEEE. V lost 0 bases and J lost 0, with 16 bases in between. There are 18 residues in the CDR3. CDR3 bases: TGTGCCAGCAGCTTGGCCATGGCAGGGATTAGCTCCTACAATGAGCAGTTCTTC. It yields the protein CASSLAMAGISSYNEQFF.

This sequence joins TRBV14 and TRBJ2-1; TRBD1 might be the D (6 bases). This CDR3 has 13 residues. With 5 bases removed from V and 8 bases from J, the gap between germline ends came to 13 bases. Germline CDR1 and CDR2: SGHDN and FVKESK. CDR3 sequence (DNA): TGTGCCAGCAGCAACACAGGGCGAGATGAGCAGTTCTTC. Translated: CASSNTGRDEQFF.

This CDR3 reads CASSPGGPGEGYGYTF. Here the CDR3 DNA reads TGTGCCAGCTCACCAGGCGGTCCGGGGGAAGGATATGGCTACACCTTC. The chain employs TRBV18 and TRBJ1-2, with D perhaps TRBD1 (5 bases). CDR3 length: 16 amino acids. Trimming cost V 2 bases and J 5 bases, with 18 bases left between them. CDR1 is KGHSH and CDR2 is LQKENI in the germline V gene.